This paragraph reports one T cell receptor beta chain. CDR3 length: 16 amino acids. Trimming stripped 3 bases from V and 1 base from J, with 13 bases between. The data stem from a study of T cells after yellow fever vaccination. From the 5' RACE reads, TCRdb called clonotypes with MiXCR, one entry per CDR3 protein. This table has 500,000 to 550,000 distinct CDR3 sequences, just over 20% appearing once. The sequence was collected from a man aged 18 to 30 who received the YFV17D yellow fever vaccine. J is TRBJ2-1 and V is TRBV23-1; D call uncertain. TRBV23-1 qualifies as an ORF whose function is uncertain. This sample comprised PBMCs, obtained about 20 days after the first yellow fever vaccination. The CDR3 DNA reads as TGCGCCAGCAGTCACCCAGCGACGAAGTCCTACAATGAGCAGTTCTTC. Translation gives CASSHPATKSYNEQFF.